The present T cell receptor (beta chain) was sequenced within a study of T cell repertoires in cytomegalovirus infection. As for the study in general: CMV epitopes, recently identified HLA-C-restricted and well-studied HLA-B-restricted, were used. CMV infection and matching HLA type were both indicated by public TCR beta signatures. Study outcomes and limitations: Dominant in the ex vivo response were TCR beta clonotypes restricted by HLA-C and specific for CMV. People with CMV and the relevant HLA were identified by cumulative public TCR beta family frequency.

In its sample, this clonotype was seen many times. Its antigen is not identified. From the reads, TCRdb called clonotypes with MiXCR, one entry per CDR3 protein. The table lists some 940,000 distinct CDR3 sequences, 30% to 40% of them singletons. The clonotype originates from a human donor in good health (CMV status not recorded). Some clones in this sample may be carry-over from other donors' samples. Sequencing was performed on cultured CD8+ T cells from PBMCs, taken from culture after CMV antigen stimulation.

The CDR3 region has the DNA TGTGCCAGCAGTGAACTAGCGGGGGGGCCAGAGACCCAGTACTTC. This encodes CASSELAGGPETQYF. J is TRBJ2-5 and V is TRBV6-1, with 12 bases fitting TRBD2. The junction had 2 bases not matched to a gene; V was cut back by 2 bases and J by 4 bases. The CDR3 extends over 15 amino acids. Germline CDR1 is MNHNS and CDR2 is SASEGT.